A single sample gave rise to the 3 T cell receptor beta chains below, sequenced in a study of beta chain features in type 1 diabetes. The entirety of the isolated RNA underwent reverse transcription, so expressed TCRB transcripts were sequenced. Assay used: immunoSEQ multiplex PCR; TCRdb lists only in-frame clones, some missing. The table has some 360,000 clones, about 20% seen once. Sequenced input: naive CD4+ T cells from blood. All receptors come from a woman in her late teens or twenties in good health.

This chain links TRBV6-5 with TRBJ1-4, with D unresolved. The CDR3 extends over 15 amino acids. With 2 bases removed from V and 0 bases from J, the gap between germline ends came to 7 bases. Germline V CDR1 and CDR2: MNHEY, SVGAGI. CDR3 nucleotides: TGTGCCAGCAGTTACGGAGGTGCAACTAATGAAAAACTGTTTTTT. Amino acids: CASSYGGATNEKLFF.

This CDR3 is CASSLEYGRFHEQYF. DNA for the CDR3: TGCGCCAGCAGCTTGGAGTACGGGAGATTCCACGAGCAGTACTTC. V gene TRBV5-1 combines with J gene TRBJ2-7; the D gene is possibly TRBD2 (6 bases). V lost 0 bases and J 5 bases, leaving 15 bases between the germline ends. This CDR3 is built from 15 residues. The germline gives CDR1 SGHRS, CDR2 YFSETQ.

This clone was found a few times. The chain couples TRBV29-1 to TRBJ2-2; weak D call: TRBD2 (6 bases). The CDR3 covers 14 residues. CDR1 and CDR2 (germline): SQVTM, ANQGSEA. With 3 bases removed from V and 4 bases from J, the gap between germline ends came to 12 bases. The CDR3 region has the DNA TGCAGCGTTGAGGGGGGAGGTCGCACCGGGGAGCTGTTTTTT. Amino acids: CSVEGGGRTGELFF.